The sequence of this T cell receptor (beta chain) was determined in a study of blood T cell repertoires in COVID-19. Study context: Material from acute and convalescent COVID-19 was sourced from the United States, Italy and Spain. PBMCs, B-cell-depleted T cells, or T cells provided the cDNA or gDNA that made up the material.

Cohort assignment relied on participant-reported clinical history. Germline CDR1 reads SNHLY; CDR2 reads FYNNEI. This CDR3 spans 12 amino acids. V was pared by 3 bases and J by 3 bases, with 2 bases between. Original methodology: Cell counts per sample came from amplifying reference gene primers. Data came from immunoSEQ multiplex PCR; TCRdb stores just in-frame clones and leaves some out. Clone size and the V and J calls come from that table; the DNA yielded D and trimming. The repertoire holds about 220,000 clones, with approximately 80% as singletons. What was sequenced was PBMCs or T cells enriched from blood (not recorded which). This clonotype was obtained from a woman in her thirties or forties with acute COVID-19. The chain is built from TRBV2 and TRBJ2-2; D not resolved. DNA of the CDR3: TGTGCCAGCAGTGACGACACCGGGGAGCTGTTTTTT. It is translated as CASSDDTGELFF. Complete variable domain (other parts from reference TRBV2 and TRBJ2-2): EPEVTQTPSHQVTQMGQEVILRCVPISNHLYFYWYRQILGQKVEFLVSFYNNEISEKSEIFDDQFSVERPDGSNFTLKIRSTKLEDSAMYFCASSDDTGELFFGEGSRLTVL.